Sequencing of this T cell receptor beta chain was carried out in a study of Ad26.COV2.S vaccination and SARS-CoV-2 variants. Study findings and constraints: A substantial breadth of spike-specific CD8+ and CD4+ T cell responses after vaccination has been reported. Greater spike-specific TCR breadth was seen in vaccine recipients than in placebo recipients. Non-spike TCR breadth was similar in vaccine and placebo recipients. The analyses of TCR breadth and depth may have understated the size of total T cell responses.

The protocol was immunoSEQ multiplex PCR, while the TCRdb copy is restricted to in-frame clones and leaves out a portion. In the table there are under 250,000 clones, around 90% of which are singletons. CDR1 and CDR2 (germline): LNHDA, SQIVND (reference sequence). V was pared by 2 bases and J by 4 bases, with 12 bases between. This CDR3 has 15 residues. Treatment specified: around 19 received Ad26.COV2.S at low or high dose, single or two shots; about 5 received placebo; per-sample allocation not given. On day 63 after the first injection, vaccine and placebo recipients gave samples. This clone was observed a handful of times. As yet, its antigen is unknown.

The source of this sequence is a person between 18 and 60 years old who received the Ad26.COV2.S COVID-19 vaccine or a placebo. The source material was peripheral blood, sampled in a trial of Ad26.COV2.S vaccine versus placebo. V and J are TRBV19 and TRBJ1-5, with D possibly matching TRBD1 (5 bases). The CDR3 DNA follows: TGTGCCAGTAGTATATCGGGCAGGGAGAATCAGCCCCAGCATTTT. Protein sequence: CASSISGRENQPQHF.